This T cell receptor (beta chain) was captured in a study of Graves' ophthalmopathy and Graves' hyperthyroidism. The CDR3 covers 15 residues. CDR1 and CDR2 from the germline V gene are MGHDK and SYGVNS. Beta-chain TCR CDR3 regions were amplified from RNA transcripts. Second-round multiplex PCR came after a first-round RT-PCR that employed HTBI primers. Via MiXCR, TCRdb re-called the multiplex PCR reads, giving one row per CDR3 protein. The sample holds around 1.1 million distinct CDR3 sequences, about two fifths seen once. A word on this clonotype: The germline gene is not matched at one end of the junction; a read error may be the cause.

No donor had other autoimmune disease, uncontrolled infection, pregnancy or lactation. The specimen sequenced was peripheral blood or thyroid tissue (not recorded which). This clonotype originated in an adult man with Graves' hyperthyroidism. The V call is TRBV25-1, the J call TRBJ1-2; TRBD1 is a possible D gene (6 bases). The CDR3 loop is CATHETGSSLPGYTF. The CDR3 nucleotides read TGTGCCACTCACGAGACAGGATCCTCACTACCTGGCTACACTTTC.